What follows is one TCR beta chain and its context. The data are from a study of control samples from healthy donors and cancer patients. Method: immunoSEQ multiplex PCR; TCRdb's copy keeps in-frame clones and lacks some. The sample holds more than 75,000 clones, around 92% seen once. Input material: blood. The origin of this receptor is a man aged 45 to 65 in good health.

The CDR3 spells CASTPSGGTDTQYF. The CDR3, as DNA: TGTGCCAGCACCCCTAGCGGGGGCACAGATACGCAGTATTTT. The rearrangement joins TRBV7-2 to TRBJ2-3; 9 positions agree with TRBD2. The CDR3 loop spans 14 amino acids. The germline CDR1 and CDR2 sequences are SGHTA and FQGNSA. V lost 7 bases and J lost 1; bases outside the gene matches: 3.